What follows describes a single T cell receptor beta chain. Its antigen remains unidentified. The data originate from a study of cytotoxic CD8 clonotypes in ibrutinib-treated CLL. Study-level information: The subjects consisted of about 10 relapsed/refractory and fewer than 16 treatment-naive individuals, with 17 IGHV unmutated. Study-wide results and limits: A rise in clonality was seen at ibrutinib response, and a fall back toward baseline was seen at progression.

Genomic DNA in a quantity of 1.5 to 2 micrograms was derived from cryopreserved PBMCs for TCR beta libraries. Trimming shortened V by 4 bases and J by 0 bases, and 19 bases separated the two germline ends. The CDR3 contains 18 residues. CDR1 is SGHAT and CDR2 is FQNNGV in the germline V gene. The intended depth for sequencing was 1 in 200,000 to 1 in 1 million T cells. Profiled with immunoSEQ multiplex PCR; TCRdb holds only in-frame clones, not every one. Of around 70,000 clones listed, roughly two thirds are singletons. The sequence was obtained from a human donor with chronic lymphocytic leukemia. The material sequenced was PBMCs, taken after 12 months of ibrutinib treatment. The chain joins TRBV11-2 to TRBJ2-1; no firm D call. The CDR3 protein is CASSSVLRQTTSYNEQFF. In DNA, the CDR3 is TGTGCCAGCAGCTCCGTTCTGCGGCAGACAACCTCCTACAATGAGCAGTTCTTC.